This TCR beta chain was sequenced for a study of CD8 T cells in ankylosing spondylitis. Remarks on this clonotype: Its antigen is undetermined.

The CDR3 is made up of 14 amino acids. V lost 4 bases to trimming and J lost 5 bases, with 15 bases between them. The germline V gene has CDR1 SGHRS and CDR2 YFSETQ. Making the TCR beta libraries involved quantitative 5'-RACE with molecular barcodes. TCRdb ran MiXCR on the 5' RACE reads and lists one entry per CDR3 protein. The sample consists of hundreds of thousands of distinct CDR3 sequences, roughly 10% of them appearing once. Findings and limits, study-wide: Past research had described some motif variants in reactive arthritis synovial fluid and blood. With a CD8+ phenotype, disease-linked clones were relatively rare in peripheral blood. Among TCR beta sequences, a motif of several highly homologous variants appeared characteristic of ankylosing spondylitis blood. Matched ankylosing spondylitis synovial fluid reportedly contained a significantly enriched population of disease-linked clones.

The rearrangement joins TRBV5-1 to TRBJ2-5; D perhaps matches TRBD2 (6 bases). The source is a male donor with ankylosing spondylitis. Material for sequencing was blood, either unsorted or a sorted T cell fraction (not recorded which). The CDR3 loop reads CASSREPRWETQYF. For the CDR3, the DNA is TGCGCCAGCAGCCGGGAGCCAAGATGGGAGACCCAGTACTTC.